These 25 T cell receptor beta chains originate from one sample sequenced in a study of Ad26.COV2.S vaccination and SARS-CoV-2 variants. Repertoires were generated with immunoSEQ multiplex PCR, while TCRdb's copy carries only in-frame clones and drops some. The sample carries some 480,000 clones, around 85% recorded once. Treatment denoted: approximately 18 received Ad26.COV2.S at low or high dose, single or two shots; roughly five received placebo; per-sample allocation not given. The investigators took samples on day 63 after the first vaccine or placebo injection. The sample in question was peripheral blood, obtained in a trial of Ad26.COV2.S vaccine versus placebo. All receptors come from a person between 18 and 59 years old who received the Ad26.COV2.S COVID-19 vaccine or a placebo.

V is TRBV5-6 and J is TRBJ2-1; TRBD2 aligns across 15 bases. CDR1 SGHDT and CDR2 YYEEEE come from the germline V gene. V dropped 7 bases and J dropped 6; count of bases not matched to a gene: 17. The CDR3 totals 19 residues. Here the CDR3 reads CASAGGGLAGGPLVNEQFF. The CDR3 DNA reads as TGTGCCAGCGCAGGGGGCGGACTAGCGGGAGGGCCTTTGGTCAATGAGCAGTTCTTC. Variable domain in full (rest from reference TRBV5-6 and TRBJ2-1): DAGVTQSPTHLIKTRGQQVTLRCSPKSGHDTVSWYQQALGQGPQFIFQYYEEEERQRGNFPDRFSGHQFPNYSSELNVNALLLGDSALYLCASAGGGLAGGPLVNEQFFGPGTRLTVL.

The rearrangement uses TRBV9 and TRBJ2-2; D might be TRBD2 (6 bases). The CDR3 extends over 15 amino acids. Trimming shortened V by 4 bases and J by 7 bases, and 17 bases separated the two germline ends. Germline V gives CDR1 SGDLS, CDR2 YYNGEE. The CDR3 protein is CASSPRGSRSGELFF. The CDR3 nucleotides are TGTGCCAGCAGCCCCCGGGGGAGTCGAAGCGGGGAGCTGTTTTTT.

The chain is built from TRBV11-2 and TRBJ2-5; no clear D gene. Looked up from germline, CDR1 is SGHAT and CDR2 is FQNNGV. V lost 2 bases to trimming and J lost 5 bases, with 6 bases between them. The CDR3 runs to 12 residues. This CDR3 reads CASSLHGETQYF. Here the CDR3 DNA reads TGTGCCAGCAGCTTACACGGGGAGACCCAGTACTTC.

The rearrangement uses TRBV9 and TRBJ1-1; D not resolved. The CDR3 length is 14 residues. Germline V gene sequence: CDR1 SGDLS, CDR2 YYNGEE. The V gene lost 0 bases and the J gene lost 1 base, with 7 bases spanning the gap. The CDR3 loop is CASSVVRGNTEAFF. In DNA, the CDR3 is TGTGCCAGCAGCGTAGTCCGGGGGAACACTGAAGCTTTCTTT.

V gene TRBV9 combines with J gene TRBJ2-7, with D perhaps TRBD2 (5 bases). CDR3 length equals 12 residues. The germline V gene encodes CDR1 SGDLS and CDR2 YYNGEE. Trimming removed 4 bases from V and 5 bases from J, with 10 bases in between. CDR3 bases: TGTGCCAGCAGCTCCTTGGGAGACGAGCAGTACTTC. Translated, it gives CASSSLGDEQYF.

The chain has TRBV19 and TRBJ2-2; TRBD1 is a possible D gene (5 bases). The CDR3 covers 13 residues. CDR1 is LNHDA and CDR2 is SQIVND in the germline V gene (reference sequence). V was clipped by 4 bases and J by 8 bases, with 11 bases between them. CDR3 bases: TGTGCCAGTAGTACCAGGGCGAGTGGGGAGCTGTTTTTT. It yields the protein CASSTRASGELFF. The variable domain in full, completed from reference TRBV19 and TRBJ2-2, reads DGGITQSPKYLFRKEGQNVTLSCEQNLNHDAMYWYRQDPGQGLRLIYYSQIVNDFQKGDIAEGYSVSREKKESFPLTVTSAQKNPTAFYLCASSTRASGELFFGEGSRLTVL.

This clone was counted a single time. The CDR3 is CAFPRGAGFYGYTF. CDR3 nucleotide sequence: TGTGCCTTCCCCCGCGGGGCAGGGTTCTATGGCTACACCTTC. This chain joins TRBV30 and TRBJ1-2; tentatively, D is TRBD1 (5 bases). The germline V and J ends were trimmed by 7 bases and 4 bases, with 19 bases remaining between them. The CDR3 totals 14 residues. Per germline, CDR1 GTSNPN and CDR2 SVGIG (reference sequence). The variable domain in full, with the rest retrieved from reference TRBV30 and TRBJ1-2, is SQTIHQWPATLVQPVGSPLSLECTVEGTSNPNLYWYRQAAGRGLQLLFYSVGIGQISSEVPQNLSASRPQDRQFILSSKKLLLSDSGFYLCAFPRGAGFYGYTFGSGTRLTVV.

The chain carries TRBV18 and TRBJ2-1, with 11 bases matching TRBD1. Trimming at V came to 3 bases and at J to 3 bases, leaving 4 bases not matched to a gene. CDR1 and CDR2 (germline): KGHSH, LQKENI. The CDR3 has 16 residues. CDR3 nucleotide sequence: TGTGCCAGCTCACCTCTGGGACAGGGGGTCTACAATGAGCAGTTCTTC. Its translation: CASSPLGQGVYNEQFF.

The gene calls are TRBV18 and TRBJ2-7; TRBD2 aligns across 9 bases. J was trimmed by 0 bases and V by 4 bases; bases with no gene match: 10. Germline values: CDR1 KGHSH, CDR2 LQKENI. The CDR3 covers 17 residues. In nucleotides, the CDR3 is TGTGCCAGCTCACGTACGGCTTCAGCGGGAGGCTCCTACGAGCAGTACTTC. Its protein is CASSRTASAGGSYEQYF.

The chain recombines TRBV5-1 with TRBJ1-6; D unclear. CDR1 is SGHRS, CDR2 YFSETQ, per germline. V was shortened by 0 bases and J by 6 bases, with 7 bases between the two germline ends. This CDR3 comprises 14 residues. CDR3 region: CASSLAPGNSPLHF. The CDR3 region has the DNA TGCGCCAGCAGCTTGGCACCGGGTAATTCACCCCTCCACTTT.

The CDR3 DNA reads as TGTGCCAGCAGCTTGGGAGGGGGGATCTTCTTCGAGCAGTACTTC. It codes for CASSLGGGIFFEQYF. The rearrangement links TRBV7-9 to TRBJ2-7; the D gene is possibly TRBD2 (7 bases). Germline V gene data show CDR1 as SEHNR and CDR2 as FQNEAQ (reference sequence). This CDR3 is built from 15 residues. Trimming took 3 bases from V and 6 from J, leaving 18 bases between them.

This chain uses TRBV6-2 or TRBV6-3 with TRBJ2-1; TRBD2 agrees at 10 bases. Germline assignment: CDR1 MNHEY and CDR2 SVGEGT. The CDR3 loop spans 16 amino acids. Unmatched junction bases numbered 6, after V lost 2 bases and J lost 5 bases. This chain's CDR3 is CASSYPSGSHHNEQFF. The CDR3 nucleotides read TGTGCCAGCAGTTACCCTAGCGGGAGCCACCACAATGAGCAGTTCTTC.

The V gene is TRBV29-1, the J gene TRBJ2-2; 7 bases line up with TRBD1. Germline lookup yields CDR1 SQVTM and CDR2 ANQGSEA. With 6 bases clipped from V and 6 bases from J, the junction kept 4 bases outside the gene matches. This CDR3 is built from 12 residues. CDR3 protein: CSVNRGAGELFF. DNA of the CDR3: TGCAGCGTAAACAGGGGCGCCGGGGAGCTGTTTTTT.

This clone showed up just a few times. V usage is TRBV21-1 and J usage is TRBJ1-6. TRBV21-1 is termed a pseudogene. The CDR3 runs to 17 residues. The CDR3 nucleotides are TGTGCCAGCAGCAAAGGAAAAGGGGGGCGGAATGATTCACCCCTCCACTTT. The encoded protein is CASSKGKGGRNDSPLHF.

The CDR3 region has the DNA TGTGCCAGTAAGAGGGGGGGCAATAATTCACCCCTCCACTTT. This gives the protein CASKRGGNNSPLHF. The rearrangement joins TRBV19 to TRBJ1-6, with a weak D call TRBD1 (6 bases). Germline lookup yields CDR1 LNHDA and CDR2 SQIVND (reference sequence). V lost 7 bases, J lost 5 bases, and 12 bases lay in between. The CDR3 spans 14 residues.

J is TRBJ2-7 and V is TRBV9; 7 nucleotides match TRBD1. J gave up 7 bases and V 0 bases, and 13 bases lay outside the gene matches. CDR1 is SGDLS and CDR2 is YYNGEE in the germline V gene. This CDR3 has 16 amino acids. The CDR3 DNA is TGTGCCAGCAGCGTAGGGGCTGACAGGGTGGTCCTGGAGCAGTACTTC. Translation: CASSVGADRVVLEQYF.

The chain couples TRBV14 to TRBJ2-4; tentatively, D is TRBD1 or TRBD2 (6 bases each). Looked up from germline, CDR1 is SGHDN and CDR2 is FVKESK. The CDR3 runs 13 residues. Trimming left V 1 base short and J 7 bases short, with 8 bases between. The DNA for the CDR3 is TGTGCCAGCAGCCAAGCGGGGGCGAACATTCAGTACTTC. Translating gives CASSQAGANIQYF.

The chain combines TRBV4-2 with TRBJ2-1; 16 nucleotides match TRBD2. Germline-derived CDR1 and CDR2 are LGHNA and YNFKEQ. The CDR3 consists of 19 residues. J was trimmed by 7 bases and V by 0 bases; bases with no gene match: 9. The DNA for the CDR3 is TGTGCCAGCAGCCAAGATCAGGGACTAGCGGGAGGGCCGGGTAATGAGCAGTTCTTC. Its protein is CASSQDQGLAGGPGNEQFF.

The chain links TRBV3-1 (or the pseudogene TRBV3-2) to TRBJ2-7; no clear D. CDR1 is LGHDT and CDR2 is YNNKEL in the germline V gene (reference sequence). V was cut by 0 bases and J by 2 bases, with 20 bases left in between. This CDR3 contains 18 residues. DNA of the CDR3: TGTGCCAGCAGCCAAGATGGAGCTCCCGTCAAGTTCCCCTACGAGCAGTACTTC. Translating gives CASSQDGAPVKFPYEQYF.

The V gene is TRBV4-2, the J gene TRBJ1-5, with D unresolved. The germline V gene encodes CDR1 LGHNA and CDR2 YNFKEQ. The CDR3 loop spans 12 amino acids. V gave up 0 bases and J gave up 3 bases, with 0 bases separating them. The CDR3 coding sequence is TGTGCCAGCAGCCAAGACAATCAGCCCCAGCATTTT. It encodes CASSQDNQPQHF.

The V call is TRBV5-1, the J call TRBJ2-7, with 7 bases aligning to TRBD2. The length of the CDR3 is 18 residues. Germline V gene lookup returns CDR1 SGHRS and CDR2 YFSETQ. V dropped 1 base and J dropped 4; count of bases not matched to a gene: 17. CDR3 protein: CASSLIPPGSGKWYEQYF. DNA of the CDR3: TGCGCCAGCAGCTTGATTCCACCGGGGAGCGGGAAATGGTACGAGCAGTACTTC.

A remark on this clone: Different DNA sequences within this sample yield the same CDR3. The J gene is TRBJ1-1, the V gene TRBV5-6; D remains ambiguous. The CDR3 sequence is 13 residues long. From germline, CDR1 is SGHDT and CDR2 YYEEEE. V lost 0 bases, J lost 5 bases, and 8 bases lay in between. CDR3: CASSLGRGTEAFF. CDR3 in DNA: TGTGCCAGCAGCTTGGGCAGAGGGACTGAAGCTTTCTTT.

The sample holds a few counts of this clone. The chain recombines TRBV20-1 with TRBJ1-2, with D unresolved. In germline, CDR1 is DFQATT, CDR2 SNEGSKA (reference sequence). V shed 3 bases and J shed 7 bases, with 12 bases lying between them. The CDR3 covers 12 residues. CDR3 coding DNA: TGCAGTGCTAGTATCGGTCTCGGTGGCTACACCTTC. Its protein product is CSASIGLGGYTF.

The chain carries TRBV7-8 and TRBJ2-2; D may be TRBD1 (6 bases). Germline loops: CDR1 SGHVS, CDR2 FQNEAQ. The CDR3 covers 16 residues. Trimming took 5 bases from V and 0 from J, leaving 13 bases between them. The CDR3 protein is CASSPGQPANTGELFF. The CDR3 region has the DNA TGTGCCAGCAGCCCCGGACAGCCCGCGAACACCGGGGAGCTGTTTTTT.

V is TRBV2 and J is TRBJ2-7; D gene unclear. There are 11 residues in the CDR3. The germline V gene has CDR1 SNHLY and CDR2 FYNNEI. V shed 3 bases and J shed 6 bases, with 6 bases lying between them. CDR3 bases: TGTGCCAGCAGTGATGGGTTCGAGCAGTACTTC. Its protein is CASSDGFEQYF. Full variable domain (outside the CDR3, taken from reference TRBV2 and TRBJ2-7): EPEVTQTPSHQVTQMGQEVILRCVPISNHLYFYWYRQILGQKVEFLVSFYNNEISEKSEIFDDQFSVERPDGSNFTLKIRSTKLEDSAMYFCASSDGFEQYFGPGTRLTVT.